This T cell receptor beta chain was profiled in a study of blood T cell repertoires in COVID-19. Across the study: COVID-19 samples, acute and convalescent, were from the United States, Italy and Spain. PBMCs, B-cell-depleted T cells, or T cells provided the cDNA or gDNA that made up the material.

In the original workflow: Reference gene primer amplification in the assay estimated nucleated cell counts. Generated by immunoSEQ multiplex PCR, the TCRdb table keeps only in-frame clones and is missing some. For V, J and clone size, that table is used; D and trimming come from the DNA. The sample consists of tens of thousands of clones, 87% of them appearing once. The sequencing sample was made of peripheral blood. This clonotype was sampled from a woman at least 80 years old in a cohort sampled during active or convalescent COVID-19.

The CDR3 nucleotides read TGCGCCAGCAGCCAAGGGGGGACAGGGCGCTATGGCTACACCTTC. It encodes CASSQGGTGRYGYTF. This rearrangement joins TRBV4-1 to TRBJ1-2; 9 positions match TRBD1. Germline lookup yields CDR1 MGHRA and CDR2 YSYEKL. Trimming at V came to 1 base and at J to 4 bases, leaving 4 bases not matched to a gene. CDR3 length: 15 residues.